The 22 T cell receptor beta chains given below trace back to one sample, sequenced in a study of blood T cell repertoires in COVID-19. Libraries were prepared by immunoSEQ multiplex PCR; TCRdb keeps only in-frame clonotypes and omits some of them. The sample lists tens of thousands of clones, about nine tenths occurring once. The sequencing input was peripheral blood. These receptors were taken from a woman at least 80 years old with active COVID-19.

The genes are TRBV24-1 and TRBJ2-5; 10 nucleotides agree with TRBD1. Looked up from germline, CDR1 is KGHDR and CDR2 is SFDVKD. The CDR3 length is 16 residues. J was trimmed by 4 bases and V by 3 bases; bases with no gene match: 7. DNA of the CDR3: TGTGCCACCAGTGATGGGGGACAGGGGCAGGGAGAGACCCAGTACTTC. It specifies CATSDGGQGQGETQYF.

This rearrangement joins TRBV7-3 to TRBJ2-3; perhaps TRBD2 as D (5 bases). Deletions cut 5 bases from V and 6 bases from J, with 21 bases between. In germline, CDR1 is SGHTA, CDR2 FQGTGA. The CDR3 totals 16 residues. CDR3 amino acids: CASSPDRPNSGDTQYF. The CDR3, as DNA: TGTGCCAGCAGCCCAGACCGACCAAATTCGGGGGATACGCAGTATTTT.

The chain combines TRBV5-1 with TRBJ1-4; TRBD1 matches 7 bases. The V gene end was trimmed by 4 bases and the J gene end by 7 bases; junction bases not matched to a gene: 10. Germline CDR1 and CDR2: SGHRS and YFSETQ. The CDR3 is 15 residues long. CDR3 bases: TGCGCCAGCAGCAGCGCCGGGACAGACACTGAAAAACTGTTTTTT. Its protein is CASSSAGTDTEKLFF.

The chain is built from TRBV29-1 and TRBJ2-7; D call uncertain. The CDR3 has 12 residues. Germline loops: CDR1 SQVTM, CDR2 ANQGSEA. Trimming removed 2 bases at V and 2 bases at J, with 7 bases between. The CDR3 coding sequence is TGCAGCGTTGAAAACTCGCCCTACGAGCAGTACTTC. Translating gives CSVENSPYEQYF.

Note on this clone: A read error may account for a junction end that differs from germline. The CDR3: CASSLIRDRIYNSPLHF. CDR3 sequence (DNA): TGTGCTAGCAGCTTAATCAGGGACAGAATCTATAATTCACCCCTCCACTTT. The chain joins TRBV7-7 to TRBJ1-6, with 7 bases identical to TRBD1. Germline values: CDR1 SSHAT, CDR2 FNYEAQ (reference sequence). This CDR3 contains 17 residues.

The rearrangement joins TRBV4-3 to TRBJ2-2; tentatively, D is TRBD1 (5 bases). The CDR3 length is 14 residues. Trimming removed 0 bases from V and 5 bases from J, with 7 bases in between. Germline-derived CDR1 and CDR2 are LGHNA and YSLEER. The CDR3, as DNA: TGCGCCAGCAGCCAAGAGCAGGGAACCGGGGAGCTGTTTTTT. As protein: CASSQEQGTGELFF.

The CDR3 coding sequence is TGTGCCAGCAGTTCGGAGGGTCGGGCCTACGAGCAGTACTTC. It specifies CASSSEGRAYEQYF. The chain uses TRBV6-2 or TRBV6-3 and TRBJ2-7, with a weak D call TRBD2 (6 bases). CDR1 MNHEY and CDR2 SVGEGT come from the germline V gene. The CDR3 length is 14 residues. The ends were cut back, 4 bases at V and 2 bases at J, with 12 bases in the middle.

V and J are TRBV27 and TRBJ2-1; TRBD1 aligns across 7 bases. The germline CDR1 and CDR2 sequences are MNHEY and SMNVEV (reference sequence). V lost 2 bases, J lost 2 bases, and 6 bases stayed unmatched. CDR3 length: 16 amino acids. The CDR3 nucleotides are TGTGCCAGCAGTTTACGGCTTAGGGGGCCCTACAATGAGCAGTTCTTC. Translating it yields CASSLRLRGPYNEQFF.

CDR3 DNA sequence: TGTGCCAGCAGTGCTTTGGGGGCCTTACTCCCAGATACGCAGTATTTT. As protein: CASSALGALLPDTQYF. The rearrangement links TRBV6-1 to TRBJ2-3; the D gene is possibly TRBD1 (6 bases). From germline, CDR1 is MNHNS and CDR2 SASEGT. V dropped 4 bases and J dropped 4 bases, with 18 bases sitting between them. The CDR3 contains 16 residues.

The V gene is TRBV7-3, the J gene TRBJ1-1, with D unclear. Trimming shortened V by 4 bases and J by 1 base, and 10 bases separated the two germline ends. The CDR3 has 14 amino acids. CDR1 and CDR2 (germline): SGHTA, FQGTGA. CDR3 bases: TGTGCCAGCAGCTCGATTGGAGGGAACACTGAAGCTTTCTTT. Translating gives CASSSIGGNTEAFF.

The chain has TRBV11-3 and TRBJ2-3, with D tentatively TRBD2 (5 bases). Trimming took 5 bases from V and 4 from J, leaving 13 bases between them. The CDR3 runs 14 residues. Germline CDR1 SGHNT, CDR2 YENEEA. In nucleotides, the CDR3 is TGTGCCAGCAGCCGCGCCCGACTATCAGATACGCAGTATTTT. Translating gives CASSRARLSDTQYF.

The gene calls are TRBV3-1 (or the pseudogene TRBV3-2) and TRBJ2-7; no clear D. The germline V and J ends were trimmed by 0 bases and 5 bases, with 14 bases remaining between them. Germline V gene lookup returns CDR1 LGHDT and CDR2 YNNKEL (reference sequence). The CDR3 spans 15 residues. The chain's CDR3 is CASSQDLVSSDEQYF. Written as DNA, the CDR3 is TGTGCCAGCAGCCAAGATCTAGTCAGTTCTGACGAGCAGTACTTC.

The chain has TRBV5-6 and TRBJ1-4; D ambiguous. The ends were cut back, 5 bases at V and 3 bases at J, with 17 bases in the middle. Germline CDR1 is SGHDT and CDR2 is YYEEEE. The CDR3 loop spans 16 amino acids. CDR3 in amino acids: CASSLGWEAANEKLFF. CDR3 nucleotides: TGTGCCAGCAGTCTAGGGTGGGAGGCGGCTAATGAAAAACTGTTTTTT.

V and J are TRBV7-9 and TRBJ1-4; tentatively, D is TRBD1 (5 bases). With 3 bases removed from V and 8 bases from J, the gap between germline ends came to 10 bases. The CDR3 sequence is 13 residues long. Germline V gene sequence: CDR1 SEHNR, CDR2 FQNEAQ (reference sequence). CDR3 amino acids: CASSFRVGEKLFF. CDR3 nucleotide sequence: TGTGCCAGCAGCTTCAGGGTCGGGGAAAAACTGTTTTTT.

This rearrangement joins TRBV28 to TRBJ1-2; 12 nucleotides align to TRBD1. This CDR3 spans 16 amino acids. The junction had 8 bases not matched to a gene; V was cut back by 1 base and J by 8 bases. Germline CDR1 MDHEN, CDR2 SYDVKM. The CDR3 region has the DNA TGTGCCAGCAGTTTATCCTTGGGACAGGGGGCGCGCGGCTACACCTTC. The encoded protein is CASSLSLGQGARGYTF.

The chain links TRBV15 to TRBJ2-7, with a tentative D call TRBD2 (6 bases). The CDR3 extends over 15 amino acids. Trimming left V 1 base short and J 6 bases short, with 16 bases between. The germline V gene has CDR1 LNHNV and CDR2 YYDKDF (reference sequence). The CDR3 loop is CATSRGTGVQGEQYF. In DNA, the CDR3 is TGTGCCACCAGCAGAGGGACGGGGGTTCAGGGCGAGCAGTACTTC.

The rearrangement uses TRBV28 and TRBJ1-4, with D unresolved. V was trimmed by 5 bases and J by 0 bases, leaving 10 bases between them. This CDR3 is built from 15 residues. Germline V gene lookup returns CDR1 MDHEN and CDR2 SYDVKM. CDR3 protein: CASSLEAATNEKLFF. In nucleotides, the CDR3 is TGTGCCAGCAGTCTCGAGGCGGCAACTAATGAAAAACTGTTTTTT.

CDR3 loop: CASSLGAGAYNEQFF. CDR3 DNA: TGTGCCAGCAGCTTAGGAGCGGGGGCCTACAATGAGCAGTTCTTC. This chain connects TRBV7-9 to TRBJ2-1, with TRBD2 identical over 8 bases. The ends lost 1 base at V and 2 bases at J; junction bases unmatched: 1. This CDR3 has 15 residues. Germline V lookup: CDR1 SEHNR, CDR2 FQNEAQ (reference sequence).

The gene calls are TRBV6-6 and TRBJ1-1; TRBD1 is a possible D gene (5 bases). Trimming cost V 6 bases and J 6 bases, with 20 bases left between them. CDR1 and CDR2 (germline): MNHNY, SVGAGI (reference sequence). The CDR3 spans 15 residues. The CDR3 sequence is CASSPTGQGGSEAFF. For the CDR3, the DNA is TGTGCCAGCAGCCCCACCGGTCAGGGAGGCTCTGAAGCTTTCTTT.

CDR3 DNA: TGTGCCAGCAGCTTAGAGCAGGCAGCTAACTATGGCTACACCTTC. Translation: CASSLEQAANYGYTF. The V and J genes are TRBV7-9 and TRBJ1-2; no clear D. Between the trimmed V and J ends, which lost 1 base and 0 bases, there was a span of 9 bases. Germline V gene data show CDR1 as SEHNR and CDR2 as FQNEAQ (reference sequence). The CDR3 consists of 15 residues.

The V and J genes are TRBV28 and TRBJ2-7; 7 bases agree with TRBD1. The CDR3 runs to 13 residues. After removal of 6 bases from V and 4 bases from J, the junction contained 6 bases not matched to a gene. Looked up from germline, CDR1 is MDHEN and CDR2 is SYDVKM. The DNA for the CDR3 is TGTGCCAGCAGCAAGGGACAGCCTTACGAGCAGTACTTC. Amino acids: CASSKGQPYEQYF.

This chain connects TRBV6-2 or TRBV6-3 to TRBJ1-5; D ambiguous. This CDR3 is 15 amino acids long. V was shortened by 3 bases and J by 5 bases, with 14 bases between the two germline ends. Germline V lookup: CDR1 MNHEY, CDR2 SVGEGT. The CDR3 DNA sequence: TGTGCCAGCAGTTATGATCGCGGGCGCGATCAGCCCCAGCATTTT. Translating gives CASSYDRGRDQPQHF.